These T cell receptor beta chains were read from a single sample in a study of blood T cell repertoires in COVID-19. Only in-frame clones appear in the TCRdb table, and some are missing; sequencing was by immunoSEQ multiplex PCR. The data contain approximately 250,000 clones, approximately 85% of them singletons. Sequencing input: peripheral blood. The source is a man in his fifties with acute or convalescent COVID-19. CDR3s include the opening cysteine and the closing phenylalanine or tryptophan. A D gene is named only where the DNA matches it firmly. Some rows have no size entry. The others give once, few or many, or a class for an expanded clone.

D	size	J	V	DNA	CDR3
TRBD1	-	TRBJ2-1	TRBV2	TGTGCCAGCAGTTGGACAGGGAGCTCCTACAATGAGCAGTTCTTC	CASSWTGSSYNEQFF
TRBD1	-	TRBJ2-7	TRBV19	TGTGCCAGTAGCACCGGGACAGGGACACGAGACGAGCAGTACTTC	CASSTGTGTRDEQYF
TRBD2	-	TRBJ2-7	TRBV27	TGTGCCAGCAGTCGACTAGCGGGGTTCTACGAGCAGTACTTC	CASSRLAGFYEQYF
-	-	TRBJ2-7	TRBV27	TGTGCCAGCAGTTTGGGCCGAAGCTCCTACGAGCAGTACTTC	CASSLGRSSYEQYF
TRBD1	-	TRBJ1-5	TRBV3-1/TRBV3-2	TGTGCCAGCAGCCAAGGAACAGGGGAGCAGCCCCAGCATTTT	CASSQGTGEQPQHF
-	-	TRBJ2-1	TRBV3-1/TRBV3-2	TGTGCCAGCAGCCAAGAGGAGGGGCGCAATGAGCAGTTCTTC	CASSQEEGRNEQFF
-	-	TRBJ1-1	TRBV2	TGTGCCAGCAGTGAAGGGGCAGGGTGGAACACTGAAGCTTTCTTT	CASSEGAGWNTEAFF
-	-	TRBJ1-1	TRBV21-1	TGTGCCAGCGGGTACAGGGGCCCAGGGGCTTTCTTT	CASGYRGPGAFF
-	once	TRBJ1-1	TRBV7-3	TGTGCCAGCAGCTTAAGACCGGGTAGAAACACTGAAGCTTTCTTT	CASSLRPGRNTEAFF
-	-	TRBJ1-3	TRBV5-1	TGCGCCAGCAGCTTGGATCCAGGGGTGGCCGGCACCATATATTTT	CASSLDPGVAGTIYF
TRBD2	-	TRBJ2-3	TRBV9	TGTGCCAGCAGCGTAGAAACCGGGGGGGGCACAGATACGCAGTATTTT	CASSVETGGGTDTQYF
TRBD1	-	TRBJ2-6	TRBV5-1	TGCGCCAGCAGCGCGACAGGGGACAGCTCTGGGGCCAACGTCCTGACTTTC	CASSATGDSSGANVLTF
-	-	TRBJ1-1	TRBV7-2	TGTGCCAGCAGCTTGAGCGGGCGAGGGCCGGGGACTGAAGCTTTCTTT	CASSLSGRGPGTEAFF
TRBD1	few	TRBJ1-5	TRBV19	TGTGCCAGTAGTCCAGGGGGTGGCAATCAGCCCCAGCATTTT	CASSPGGGNQPQHF
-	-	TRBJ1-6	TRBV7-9	TGTGCCAGCAGCATGGACAACCCGGCCTATAATTCACCCCTCCACTTT	CASSMDNPAYNSPLHF
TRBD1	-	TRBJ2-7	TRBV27	TGTGCCAGCCTTGGGACAGCCAGCTACGAGCAGTACTTC	CASLGTASYEQYF
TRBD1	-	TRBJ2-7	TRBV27	TGTGCCAGCAGCCCCGGGACAGGCTACGAGCAGTACTTC	CASSPGTGYEQYF
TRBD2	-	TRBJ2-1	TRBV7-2	TGTGCCAGCAGCCTCCGGACTAGCGGGAGTTTGGCTGAGCAGTTCTTC	CASSLRTSGSLAEQFF
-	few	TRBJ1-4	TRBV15	TGTGCCACCAGCAGACCCCTCCCCCAGGGAGGTAATGAAAAACTGTTTTTT	CATSRPLPQGGNEKLFF
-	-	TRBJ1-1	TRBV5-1	TGCGCCAGCAGCTTGGACGCGTGGGAGGGTATTGAAGCTTTCTTT	CASSLDAWEGIEAFF
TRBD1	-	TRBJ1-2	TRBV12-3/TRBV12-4	TGTGCCAGCAGTTTTCAGGGGGCCTATGGCTACACCTTC	CASSFQGAYGYTF
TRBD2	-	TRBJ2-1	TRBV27	TGTGCCAGCAGTTTTATAGCGGGGGGGCTTTACAATGAGCAGTTCTTC	CASSFIAGGLYNEQFF
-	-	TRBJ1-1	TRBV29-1	TGCAGCGTTGAAGCGGGGGTGGGCACTGAAGCTTTCTTT	CSVEAGVGTEAFF
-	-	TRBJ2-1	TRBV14	TGTGCCAGCAGCCAAGTTGTAGGGGGTGAGCAGTTCTTC	CASSQVVGGEQFF
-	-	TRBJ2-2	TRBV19	TGTGCCAGTAGTACGAGGGAGACCGGGGAGCTGTTTTTT	CASSTRETGELFF
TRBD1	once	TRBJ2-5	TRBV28	TGTGCCAGCGAATTCACAGGGGGCCGGGAGACCCAGTACTTC	CASEFTGGRETQYF
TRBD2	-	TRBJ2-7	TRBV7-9	TGTGCCAGCAGCTTAGACGTCGCTAGCGGGAGGTTCGAGCAGTACTTC	CASSLDVASGRFEQYF
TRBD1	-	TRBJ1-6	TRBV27	TGTGCCAGCAGGTTAAACAGGGGAGACTCCTATAATTCACCCCTCCACTTT	CASRLNRGDSYNSPLHF
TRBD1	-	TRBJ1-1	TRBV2	TGTGCCAGCGCCAAGACAGGGGGCAACACTGAAGCTTTCTTT	CASAKTGGNTEAFF
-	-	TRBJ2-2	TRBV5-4	TGTGCCAGCAGCTGGGGCGGACAGCCCAGCGGGGTCACCGGGGAGCTGTTTTTT	CASSWGGQPSGVTGELFF
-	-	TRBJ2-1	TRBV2	TGTGCCAGCAGTGAAGGGGCTTGGCAGTTCTTC	CASSEGAWQFF
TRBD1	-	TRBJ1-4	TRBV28	TGTGCCAGCAGTCTGACAGGGACTAATGAAAAACTGTTTTTT	CASSLTGTNEKLFF
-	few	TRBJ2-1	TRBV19	TGTGCCAGTAGTATAGATTTTGGGGCCCCATGGGATGAGCAGTTCTTC	CASSIDFGAPWDEQFF
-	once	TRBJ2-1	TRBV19	TGTGCCAGTAGTAGGGGACATACGAATGAGCAGTTCTTC	CASSRGHTNEQFF
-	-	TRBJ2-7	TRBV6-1	TGTGCCAGCAGGGAAGGGCTCGGGCCGGGGATCGAGCAGTACTTC	CASREGLGPGIEQYF
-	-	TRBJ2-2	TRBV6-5	TGTGCCAGCAGTCCCGGGACACTATTCGGGGAGCTGTTTTTT	CASSPGTLFGELFF
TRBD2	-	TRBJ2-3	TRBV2	TGTGCCAGCAGTGAAGAATTTTTGGGACTAGCGGGGGCTAGCACAGATACGCAGTATTTT	CASSEEFLGLAGASTDTQYF
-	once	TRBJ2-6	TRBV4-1	TGCGCCAGCAGCTACAGGGTTTCTGGGGCCAACGTCCTGACTTTC	CASSYRVSGANVLTF
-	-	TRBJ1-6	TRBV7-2	TGTGCCAGCAGCTCCCTAGTGGGGGCCAATAATTCACCCCTCCACTTT	CASSSLVGANNSPLHF
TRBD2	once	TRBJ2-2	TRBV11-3	TGTGCCGTGGGACTAGCGGGACGGGCGGGCACCGGGGAGCTGTTTTTT	CAVGLAGRAGTGELFF
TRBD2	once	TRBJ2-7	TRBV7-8	TGTGCCAGCAGCTTCAGCGGGAGATTCACCTACGAGCAGTACTTC	CASSFSGRFTYEQYF
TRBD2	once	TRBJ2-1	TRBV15	TGTGCCACCAGCAGAGTTGCTAGCGGGCCGAATGAGCAGTTCTTC	CATSRVASGPNEQFF
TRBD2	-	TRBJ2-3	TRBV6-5	TGTGCCAGCAGTTGGGGGGGATTGGGCACAGATACGCAGTATTTT	CASSWGGLGTDTQYF
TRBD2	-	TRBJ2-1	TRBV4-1	TGCGCCAGCAGCCAACGGGGGATGGGTAGCGGGAACTCCTACAATGAGCAGTTCTTC	CASSQRGMGSGNSYNEQFF
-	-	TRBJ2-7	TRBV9	TGTGCCAGCAGCGTAGAGGAGGGTCCCTACGAGCAGTACTTC	CASSVEEGPYEQYF
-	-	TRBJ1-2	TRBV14	TGTGCCAGCAGCCAAGATTGGACAGACCCCAGGACTTTGTATGGCTACACCTTC	CASSQDWTDPRTLYGYTF
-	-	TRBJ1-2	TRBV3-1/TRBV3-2	TGTGCCAGCAGCCAAGATGGCGGAAACTATGGCTACACCTTC	CASSQDGGNYGYTF
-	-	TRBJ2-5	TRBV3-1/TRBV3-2	TGTGCCAGCGGCCCCAGGGTTGGTGAAGAGACCCAGTACTTC	CASGPRVGEETQYF
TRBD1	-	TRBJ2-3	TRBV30	TGTGCCTGGAGTAAGGGGGCTAGACCAACAGATACGCAGTATTTT	CAWSKGARPTDTQYF
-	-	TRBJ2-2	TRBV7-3	TGTGCCAGCAGTCGGGGGACCGGGGAGCTGTTTTTT	CASSRGTGELFF
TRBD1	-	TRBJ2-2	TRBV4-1	TGCGCCAGCAGCCCCAGACAGGGCGAGAGAAACACCGGGGAGCTGTTTTTT	CASSPRQGERNTGELFF
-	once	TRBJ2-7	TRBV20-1	TGCAGTGCTAGTTCCCAGCTAGGCTCCTACGAGCAGTACTTC	CSASSQLGSYEQYF
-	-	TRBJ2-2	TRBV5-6	TGTGCCAGCAGCTTGGTTCGACAGGTGAACACCGGGGAGCTGTTTTTT	CASSLVRQVNTGELFF
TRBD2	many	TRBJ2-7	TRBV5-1	TGCGCCAGCAGCCCGCCGGGGGGGGAATCCTACGAGCAGTACTTC	CASSPPGGESYEQYF
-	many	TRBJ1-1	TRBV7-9	TGTGCCAGCAGCTTACCCACTTTGGGGCATATGGGAGCTTTCTTT	CASSLPTLGHMGAFF